This T cell receptor beta chain emerged from a study of blood T cells in healthy people across ages. There are 16 residues in the CDR3. Germline trimming cut 0 bases from V and 5 bases from J; bases unmatched to any gene: 4. Germline V gene sequence: CDR1 LNHNV, CDR2 YYDKDF (reference sequence). The donors, all healthy, were Caucasians living in Russia, aged about 6 to 100. The authors ran a second PCR of about 7 to 11 cycles using a sample-barcoded 5' primer and a J-beta primer mix. Each CDR3 protein is one row after TCRdb ran MiXCR on the 5' RACE reads. The table records about 1,400,000 distinct CDR3 sequences, 59% of them present only once.

The receptor was isolated from a young man in good health. The sample consisted of blood. V gene TRBV15 combines with J gene TRBJ2-3; TRBD2 aligns across 11 bases. CDR3 residues: CATSRERTSGRDTQYF. The CDR3 bases are TGTGCCACCAGCAGAGAACGAACTAGCGGGAGAGATACGCAGTATTTT.